This TCR beta chain was sequenced for a study of immune cell composition in non-small cell lung cancer. Study details: Tumours were mainly lung adenocarcinoma or squamous cell carcinoma. General study results and limits: About four fifths of squamous and around a third of adenocarcinoma cases had tumour-associated clones >0.5%. Overall clonality, unlike maximal tumour-associated clone frequency, did not predict TIL reactivity.

Of note for this clone: Its antigen is still unknown.

Clones were read by immunoSEQ multiplex PCR, and TCRdb kept only the in-frame ones, dropping some. The sample lists over 12,000 clones, about 69% occurring once. Trimming removed 5 bases from V and 3 bases from J, with 17 bases in between. CDR3 length: 16 amino acids. The germline CDR1 and CDR2 sequences are SGHAT and FQNNGV. V usage is TRBV11-2 and J usage is TRBJ2-1, with D perhaps matching TRBD2 (7 bases). The sequence was obtained from a human donor with non-small cell lung cancer. Sequenced input: lung tumor tissue. The CDR3 sequence is CASSARGGYGYNEQFF. Here the CDR3 DNA reads TGTGCCAGCAGCGCCCGCGGGGGCTACGGCTACAATGAGCAGTTCTTC.